This record covers a single TCR beta chain. Only in-frame clones appear in the TCRdb table, and some are missing; sequencing was by immunoSEQ multiplex PCR. Here the sample spans 400,000 to 450,000 clones, 75% to 95% being singletons. This entry is derived from a study of control samples from healthy donors and cancer patients. This CDR3 spans 13 amino acids. CDR1 is WSHSY, CDR2 SAAADI, per germline. V dropped 7 bases and J dropped 1 base, with 11 bases sitting between them. This receptor was identified in a man aged 35 to 55 with head and neck cancer. The V gene is TRBV10-2, the J gene TRBJ2-7; tentatively, D is TRBD1 (5 bases). The sequencing sample was made of PBMCs. CDR3 coding DNA: TGCGCCAGCACCTCAGGGAATTCCTACGAGCAGTACTTC. Protein: CASTSGNSYEQYF.